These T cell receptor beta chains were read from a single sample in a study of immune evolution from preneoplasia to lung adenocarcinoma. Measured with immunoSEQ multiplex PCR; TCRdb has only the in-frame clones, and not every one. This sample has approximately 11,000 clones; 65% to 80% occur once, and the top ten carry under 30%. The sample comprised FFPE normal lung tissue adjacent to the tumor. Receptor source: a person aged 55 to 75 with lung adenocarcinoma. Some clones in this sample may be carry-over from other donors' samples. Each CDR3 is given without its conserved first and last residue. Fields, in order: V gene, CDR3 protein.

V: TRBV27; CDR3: ASSSKGQNVNEQF
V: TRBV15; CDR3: ATSRGGFSTNEKLF
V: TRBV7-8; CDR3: ASSLVNRRNDKLF
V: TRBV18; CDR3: ASSPAALVSYEQY
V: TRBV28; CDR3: ASSLAGAGEKLF
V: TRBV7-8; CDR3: ASSPRTDTQY
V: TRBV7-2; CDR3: ASSLAGTGAIYEQY
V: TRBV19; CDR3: ASSRDRGTYEQY
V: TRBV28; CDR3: ASSESTGTGRQY
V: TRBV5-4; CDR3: ASSQGRGTDTQY
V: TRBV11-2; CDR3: ASSAGATLQETQY
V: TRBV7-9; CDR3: ASSFRTKRGTGELF
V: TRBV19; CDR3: ASSITRARNTGELF
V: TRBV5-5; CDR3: ASSSWGRAENTEAF
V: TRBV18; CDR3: ASSPTGPGQGSGYT
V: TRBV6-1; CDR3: ASSGPTVPFSGNTIY
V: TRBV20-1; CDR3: SAGEQY
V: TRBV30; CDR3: AWSVRGRGEKLF
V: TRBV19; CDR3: ASSVTGGNQPQH
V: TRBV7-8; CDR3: ASSLDQGAGANVLT
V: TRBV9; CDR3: ASSPDLTDQPQH
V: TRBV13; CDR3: ASSPRGTSPQETQY
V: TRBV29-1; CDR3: SVDPGMNTEAF
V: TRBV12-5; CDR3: ASGRPVGENYEQY
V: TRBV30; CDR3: AWGTDDEKLF
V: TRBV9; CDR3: ASRPGSANTGELF
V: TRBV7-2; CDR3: ASSPGGRGEKLF
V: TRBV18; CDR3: ASSPSGVGSGGYT